This is a list of T cell receptor beta chains from one sample in a study of technical replicates of blood from a few donors. This table comes from immunoSEQ multiplex PCR, and its TCRdb copy is limited to in-frame clones, with some not included. The sample includes roughly 73,000 clones, 93% of them seen just once. Sequencing was carried out using T cells isolated from PBMCs. These receptors were obtained from a human donor in good health. The CDR3 runs from the conserved cysteine through the conserved F or W. A D gene is named only where the DNA matches it firmly. The size entry is marked missing in some rows and otherwise reads once, few, many or a size class.

TRBV19,TRBJ2-4,NA,TRBD1,TGTGCCAGTAGTTCAGGACAGGGGAAGTCCAAAAACATTCAGTACTTC,CASSSGQGKSKNIQYF
TRBV9,TRBJ1-1,NA,TRBD1,TGTGCCAGTGCGGACAGGGGCAACATGAACACTGAAGCTTTCTTT,CASADRGNMNTEAFF
TRBV6-5,TRBJ1-2,NA,TRBD1,TGTGCCAGCAGTTACTCGACAGGGTCGAGGGGCTACACCTTC,CASSYSTGSRGYTF
TRBV27,TRBJ1-2,NA,NA,TGTGCCAGCGGCACCAACATTTTGAGGGCGGAAAACTATGGCTACACCTTC,CASGTNILRAENYGYTF
TRBV2,TRBJ1-5,NA,NA,TGTGCCAGCAGTTTGAACAGGGGCAATCAGCCCCAGCATTTT,CASSLNRGNQPQHF
TRBV27,TRBJ2-7,NA,TRBD1,TGTGCCAGCAGCTACGGACAGGGGGCGGGTGAGCAGTACTTC,CASSYGQGAGEQYF
TRBV16,TRBJ2-5,NA,NA,TGTGCCAGCAGCCAATGGATCGACAGGCAAGAGACCCAGTACTTC,CASSQWIDRQETQYF
TRBV10-2,TRBJ1-5,once,NA,TGCGCCAGCAGTGATATGATGGAGGGTCAGCCCCAGCATTTT,CASSDMMEGQPQHF
TRBV11-2,TRBJ2-1,NA,NA,TGTGCCAGCAGCTTAGACCGGGGGACCAACCTCTACAATGAGCAGTTCTTC,CASSLDRGTNLYNEQFF
TRBV30,TRBJ1-1,NA,NA,TGTGCCTGGACCCAACGGGGAGGGCAAGCTTTCTTT,CAWTQRGGQAFF
TRBV30,TRBJ1-6,NA,NA,TGTGCCTGGACGGTTGTCGGGCCCCTCCACTTT,CAWTVVGPLHF
TRBV28,TRBJ2-7,NA,TRBD2,TGTGCCAGCAGTTTTTTGACTAGCGGGGCTAGCTCCTACGAGCAGTACTTC,CASSFLTSGASSYEQYF
TRBV18,TRBJ1-1,NA,TRBD1,TGTGCCAGCTCCCGGGACAGGGGGATAACTGAAGCTTTCTTT,CASSRDRGITEAFF
TRBV28,TRBJ1-2,NA,NA,TGTGCCAGCAGTTTCCCCCTATATGGCTACACCTTC,CASSFPLYGYTF
TRBV13,TRBJ2-6,NA,NA,TGTGCCAGCAGCTTATATTCTGGGGCCAACGTCCTGACTTTC,CASSLYSGANVLTF
TRBV5-6,TRBJ1-3,NA,TRBD1,TGTGCCAGCAGCCAGAGGGACAGCGGAAACACCATATATTTT,CASSQRDSGNTIYF
TRBV7-2,TRBJ2-3,NA,TRBD2,TGTGCCAGCAGCTCATTACTAGCGGGAGGAACAGATACGCAGTATTTT,CASSSLLAGGTDTQYF
TRBV10-1,TRBJ2-7,NA,TRBD1,TGCGCCAGCAGTGTGACAGGGGTTTACGAGCAGTACTTC,CASSVTGVYEQYF
TRBV11-3,TRBJ2-1,once,TRBD2,TGTGCCAGCAGCGTAGCGGGAGCTTCGTTGAATGAGCAGTTCTTC,CASSVAGASLNEQFF
TRBV5-1,TRBJ2-7,NA,TRBD1,TGCGCCAGCAGCTTGAGCCGGGACAGGGGGCGTAGCTCCTACGAGCAGTACTTC,CASSLSRDRGRSSYEQYF
TRBV19,TRBJ1-5,NA,TRBD1,TGTGCCAGTAGTATCTCGGGAACAGGGGTCCCCAATCAGCCCCAGCATTTT,CASSISGTGVPNQPQHF
TRBV6-5,TRBJ1-1,NA,NA,TGTGCCAGCAGTTACAGGGCGGGCACTGAAGCTTTCTTT,CASSYRAGTEAFF
TRBV7-9,TRBJ2-3,NA,NA,TGTGCCAGCAGTTCACTAGCTAGCACAGATACGCAGTATTTT,CASSSLASTDTQYF
TRBV7-9,TRBJ2-2,once,TRBD2,TGTGCCAGCAGAACCGGGACTAGCCGCACCCAGGAACAAACCGGGGAGCTGTTTTTT,CASRTGTSRTQEQTGELFF
TRBV7-6,TRBJ1-1,NA,TRBD1,TGTGCCAGCAGCCCCTCTCCCGCCGGGACAGGGTTATTAGCTTTCTTT,CASSPSPAGTGLLAFF
TRBV14,TRBJ2-6,NA,TRBD1,TGTGCCAGCAGCCAAGCTAGAGGGACAGGGTTCTCTGGGGCCAACGTCCTGACTTTC,CASSQARGTGFSGANVLTF
TRBV5-4,TRBJ2-2,NA,TRBD1,TGTGCCAGCAGCTCTCAGGGGGCAGCCGGGGAGCTGTTTTTT,CASSSQGAAGELFF
TRBV19,TRBJ1-2,few,NA,TGTGCCAGTAGTATAGTCCCTCAGGGTGGCGTCGGCGGCTACACCTTC,CASSIVPQGGVGGYTF
TRBV4-1,TRBJ1-2,NA,TRBD1,TGCGCCAGCAGCCAAGATAGAACAGGGGCCTATGGCTACACCTTC,CASSQDRTGAYGYTF
TRBV11-2,TRBJ1-1,NA,NA,TGTGCCAGCAGCCCCTCAGGGAATGGGGCTGAAGCTTTCTTT,CASSPSGNGAEAFF
TRBV11-1,TRBJ2-7,NA,NA,TGTGCCAGCAGCTTAGGGGACACCACCTACGAGCAGTACTTC,CASSLGDTTYEQYF
TRBV18,TRBJ2-7,NA,NA,TGTGCCAGCTCCCTCGGGGAGCCCTCCTACGAGCAGTACTTC,CASSLGEPSYEQYF
TRBV6-1,TRBJ2-1,NA,NA,TGTGCCAGCAGGTGGGAGCCCTACAATGAGCAGTTCTTC,CASRWEPYNEQFF
TRBV5-1,TRBJ2-3,NA,TRBD2,TGCGCCAGCAGCCAAACGGCTAGCGGGACCACAGATACGCAGTATTTT,CASSQTASGTTDTQYF
TRBV7-2,TRBJ1-2,NA,NA,TGTGCCAGCAGCTTAGTGGGGCCAGTGTCTAACTATGGCTACACCTTC,CASSLVGPVSNYGYTF
TRBV6-6,TRBJ1-3,NA,NA,TGTGCCAGCAGTTACCTAGCTGGGGGCACTGGAAACACCATATATTTT,CASSYLAGGTGNTIYF
TRBV28,TRBJ2-7,NA,NA,TGTGCCAGCAGTTTCCTCGGTCTTAAGACGGGTTCCTACGAGCAGTACTTC,CASSFLGLKTGSYEQYF
TRBV30,TRBJ2-2,few,TRBD1,TGTGCCTGGAGCCCGACAGGGATGAACACCGGGGAGCTGTTTTTT,CAWSPTGMNTGELFF
TRBV6-5,TRBJ2-3,NA,NA,TGTGCCAGCAGTTATGCGCCGGGCACAGATACGCAGTATTTT,CASSYAPGTDTQYF
TRBV5-6,TRBJ1-1,NA,NA,TGTGCCAGCAGCTCGACAGGGAACACTGAAGCTTTCTTT,CASSSTGNTEAFF
TRBV7-8,TRBJ2-3,NA,NA,TGTGCCAGCAGCTTAGTGCCAACTCGCACAGATACGCAGTATTTT,CASSLVPTRTDTQYF
TRBV4-1,TRBJ2-4,few,TRBD1,TGCGCCAGCAGCCATAGGACAGGCCTAGCCAAAAACATTCAGTACTTC,CASSHRTGLAKNIQYF
TRBV7-8,TRBJ2-3,NA,TRBD2,TGTGCCAGCAGCCTAGGGACTAGCGGGGGGGCCCCAGATACGCAGTATTTT,CASSLGTSGGAPDTQYF
TRBV11-3,TRBJ1-5,NA,NA,TGTGCCAGCAGCCGACCGTGCGGGGAACGGAGCAATCAGCCCCAGCATTTT,CASSRPCGERSNQPQHF
TRBV4-1,TRBJ1-4,NA,TRBD1,TGCGCCAGCAGCCAACTGCCGGGACAGGGAAATGAAAAACTGTTTTTT,CASSQLPGQGNEKLFF
TRBV6-1,TRBJ1-5,NA,NA,TGTGCCAGCAGATTTCAGAGCAATCAGCCCCAGCATTTT,CASRFQSNQPQHF